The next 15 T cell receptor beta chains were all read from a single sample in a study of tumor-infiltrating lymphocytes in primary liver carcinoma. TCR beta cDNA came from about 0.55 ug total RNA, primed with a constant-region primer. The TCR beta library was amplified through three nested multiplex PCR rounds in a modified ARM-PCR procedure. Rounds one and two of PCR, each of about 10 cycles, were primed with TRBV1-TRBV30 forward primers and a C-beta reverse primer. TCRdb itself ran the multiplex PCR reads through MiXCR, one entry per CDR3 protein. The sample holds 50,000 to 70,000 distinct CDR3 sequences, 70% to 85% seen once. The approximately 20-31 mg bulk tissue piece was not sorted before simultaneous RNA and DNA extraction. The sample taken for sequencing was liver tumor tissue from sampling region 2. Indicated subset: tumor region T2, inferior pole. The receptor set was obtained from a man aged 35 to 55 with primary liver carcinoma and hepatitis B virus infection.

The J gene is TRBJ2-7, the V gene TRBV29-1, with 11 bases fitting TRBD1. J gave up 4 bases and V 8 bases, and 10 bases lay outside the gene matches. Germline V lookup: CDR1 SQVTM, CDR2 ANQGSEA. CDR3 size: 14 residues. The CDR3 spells CSLVLGQGVYEQYF. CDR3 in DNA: TGCAGCCTTGTGTTGGGACAGGGGGTTTACGAGCAGTACTTC.

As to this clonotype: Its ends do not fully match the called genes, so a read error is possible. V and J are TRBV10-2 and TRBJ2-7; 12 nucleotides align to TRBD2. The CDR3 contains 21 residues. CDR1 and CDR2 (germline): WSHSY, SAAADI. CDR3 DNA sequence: TGCGCCAGCAGCGAGTCACAGGCTTCGGGACTAGCGGGTCTGGACCTTGACGAGCAGTACTTC. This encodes CASSESQASGLAGLDLDEQYF.

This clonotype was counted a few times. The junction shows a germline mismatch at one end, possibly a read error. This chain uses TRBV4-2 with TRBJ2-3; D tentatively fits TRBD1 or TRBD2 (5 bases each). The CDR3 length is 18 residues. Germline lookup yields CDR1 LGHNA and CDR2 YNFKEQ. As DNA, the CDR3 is TGTGCCAGCGGCCAAGTGGCGCTTCTAGTGGGAGCGACAGATACGCAATATTTT. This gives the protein CASGQVALLVGATDTQYF.

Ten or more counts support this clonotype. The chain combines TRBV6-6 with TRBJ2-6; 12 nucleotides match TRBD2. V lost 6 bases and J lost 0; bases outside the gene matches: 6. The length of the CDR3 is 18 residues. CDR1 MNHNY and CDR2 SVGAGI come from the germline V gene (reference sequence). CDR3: CASRPGLAGYSGANVLTF. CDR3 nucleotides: TGTGCCAGCAGGCCCGGACTAGCGGGATACTCTGGGGCCAACGTCCTGACTTTC.

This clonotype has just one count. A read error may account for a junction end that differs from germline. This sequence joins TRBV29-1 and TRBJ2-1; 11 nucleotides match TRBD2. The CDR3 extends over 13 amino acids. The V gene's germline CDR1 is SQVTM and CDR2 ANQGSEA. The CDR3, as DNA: TGCAGCCGGGGGACTAGCGGATTCAATGAACAGTTCTTC. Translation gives CSRGTSGFNEQFF.

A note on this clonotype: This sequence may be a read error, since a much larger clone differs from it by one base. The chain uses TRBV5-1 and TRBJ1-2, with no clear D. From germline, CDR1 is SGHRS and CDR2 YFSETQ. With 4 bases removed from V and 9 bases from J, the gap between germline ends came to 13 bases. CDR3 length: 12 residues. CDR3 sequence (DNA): TGCGCCAGCAGCGACGACGCGGGGAGCTACACCTTC. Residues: CASSDDAGSYTF.

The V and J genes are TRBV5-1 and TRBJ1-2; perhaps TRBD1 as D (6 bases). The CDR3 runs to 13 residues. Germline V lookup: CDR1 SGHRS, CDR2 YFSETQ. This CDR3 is CVTSLEGVRGYTF. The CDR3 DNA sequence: TGCGTCACCAGCTTGGAGGGGGTGCGAGGCTACACCTTC.

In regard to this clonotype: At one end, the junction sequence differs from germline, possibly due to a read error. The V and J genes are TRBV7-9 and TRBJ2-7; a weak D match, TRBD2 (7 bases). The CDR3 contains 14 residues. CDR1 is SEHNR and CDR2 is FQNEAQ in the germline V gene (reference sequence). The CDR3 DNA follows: TGTGTCAGCAGCTTAGGGGGGGAAACCAACGAGCAGTACTTC. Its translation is CVSSLGGETNEQYF.

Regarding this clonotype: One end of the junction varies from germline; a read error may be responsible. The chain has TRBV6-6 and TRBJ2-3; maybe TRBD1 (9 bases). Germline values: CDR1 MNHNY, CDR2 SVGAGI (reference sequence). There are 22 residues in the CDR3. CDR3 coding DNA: TGTGCCAGCAGTTACCCCCTCACAGGGGGCAGCGGGGGTAGAACTAGCATAGATACGCAGTATTTT. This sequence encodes CASSYPLTGGSGGRTSIDTQYF.

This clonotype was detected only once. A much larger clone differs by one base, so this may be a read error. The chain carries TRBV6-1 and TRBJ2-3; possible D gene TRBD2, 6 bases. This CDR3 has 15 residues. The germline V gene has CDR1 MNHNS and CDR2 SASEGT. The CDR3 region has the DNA TGTGCCAACAGTGAAAGTGGGAGTAGTAGCGGTACGCAGTATTTT. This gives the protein CANSESGSSSGTQYF.

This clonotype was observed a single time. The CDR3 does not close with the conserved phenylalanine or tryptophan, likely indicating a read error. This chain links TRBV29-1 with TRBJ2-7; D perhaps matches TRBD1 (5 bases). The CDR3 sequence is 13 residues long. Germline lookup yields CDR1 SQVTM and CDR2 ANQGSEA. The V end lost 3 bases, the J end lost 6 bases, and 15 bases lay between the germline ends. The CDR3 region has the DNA TGCAGCGTTGAGGACCTGTGGGGCACCGAGCAGTACCTC. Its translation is CSVEDLWGTEQYL.

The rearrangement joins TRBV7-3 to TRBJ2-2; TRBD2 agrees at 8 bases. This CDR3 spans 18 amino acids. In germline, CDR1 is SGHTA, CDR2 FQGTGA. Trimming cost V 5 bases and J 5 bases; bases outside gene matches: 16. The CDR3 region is CASSPWGSGRMWTGELFF. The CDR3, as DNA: TGTGCCAGCAGCCCCTGGGGGAGCGGGAGAATGTGGACCGGGGAGCTGTTTTTT.

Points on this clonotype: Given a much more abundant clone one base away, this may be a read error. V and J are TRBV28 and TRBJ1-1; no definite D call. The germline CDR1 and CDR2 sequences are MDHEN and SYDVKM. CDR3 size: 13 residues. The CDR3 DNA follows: TGTGCCAGCAGTCTGGGCATAAACACTGAAGCTCTCTTT. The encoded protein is CASSLGINTEALF.

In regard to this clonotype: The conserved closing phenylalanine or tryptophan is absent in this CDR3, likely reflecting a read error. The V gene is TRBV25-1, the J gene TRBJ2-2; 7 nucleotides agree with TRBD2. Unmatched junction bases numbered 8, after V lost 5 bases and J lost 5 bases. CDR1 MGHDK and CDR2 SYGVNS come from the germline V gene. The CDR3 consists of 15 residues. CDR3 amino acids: CASSRLQGGTGELFY. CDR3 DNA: TGTGCCAGCAGTCGGCTGCAGGGAGGGACCGGGGAGCTGTTTTAT.

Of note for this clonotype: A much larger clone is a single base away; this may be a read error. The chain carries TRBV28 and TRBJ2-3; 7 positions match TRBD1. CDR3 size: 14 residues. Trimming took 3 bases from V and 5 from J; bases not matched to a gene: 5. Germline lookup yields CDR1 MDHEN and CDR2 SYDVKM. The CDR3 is CASSFTQGLDTQYF. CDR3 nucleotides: TGTGCCAGCAGTTTTACACAGGGGTTAGATACGCAGTATTTT.